This T cell receptor beta chain was profiled in a study of PD-1 blockade in classical Hodgkin lymphoma. Study-wide findings and caveats: Repertoire differences have undefined causes, possibly disease activity or prior therapy. A reduction in baseline TCR diversity was reportedly seen in newly diagnosed patients relative to healthy donors.

Time point described: newly diagnosed, previously untreated cHL patient sample. The authors used newly diagnosed, untreated classical Hodgkin lymphoma PBMCs as comparison. About this clone itself: Antigen: not known.

The repertoire was sequenced with immunoSEQ multiplex PCR; TCRdb's copy has only in-frame clones and lacks some. The profile covers about 21,000 clones, with about 94% appearing a single time and 4.5% to 7% taken by the ten largest. The sequenced sample was peripheral blood mononuclear cells (PBMCs). The source is a human donor with classical Hodgkin lymphoma.

This CDR3 reads CASTPDRKNTEAFF. CDR3 in DNA: TGTGCCAGTACCCCGGACAGAAAAAACACTGAAGCTTTCTTT. This chain links TRBV19 with TRBJ1-1, with D possibly matching TRBD1 (6 bases). The V gene lost 7 bases and the J gene lost 2 bases, with 14 bases spanning the gap. This CDR3 contains 14 residues. The germline V gene has CDR1 LNHDA and CDR2 SQIVND (reference sequence).